The 24 T cell receptor beta chains below were found in one sample sequenced in a study of T cells after yellow fever vaccination. MiXCR, applied by TCRdb to the 5' RACE reads, yields one record per CDR3 protein. Of over 250,000 distinct CDR3 sequences in the sample, roughly 5.6% were seen once. This sample comprised CD4+ T cells sorted from PBMCs, obtained on the day of the yellow fever booster vaccination. These receptor sequences come from a young man who received the YFV17D yellow fever vaccine.

This clonotype showed up many times. In nucleotides, the CDR3 is TGTGCCAGCAGCTCGTGGCAGGGGTTAACTGAAGCTTTCTTT. It encodes CASSSWQGLTEAFF. The rearrangement uses TRBV7-9 and TRBJ1-1; D is possibly TRBD1 (6 bases). CDR1 SEHNR and CDR2 FQNEAQ come from the germline V gene (reference sequence). Trimming removed 4 bases at V and 5 bases at J, with 14 bases between. The CDR3 has 14 residues.

This clonotype was seen a handful of times. The chain has TRBV12-3 or TRBV12-4 and TRBJ2-7; D unresolved. This CDR3 contains 13 residues. Trimming stripped 2 bases from V and 2 bases from J, with 7 bases between. CDR3 bases: TGTGCCAGCAGTTTAACCCGGCCCTACGAGCAGTACTTC. It encodes CASSLTRPYEQYF.

In DNA, the CDR3 is TGCAGCGTCGGTAACGTACTAGCGGGGCGATCTAGCACAGATACGCAGTATTTT. This sequence encodes CSVGNVLAGRSSTDTQYF. The chain couples TRBV29-1 to TRBJ2-3, with 10 bases matching TRBD2. The ends lost 6 bases at V and 0 bases at J; junction bases unmatched: 15. This CDR3 comprises 18 residues. Germline CDR1 SQVTM, CDR2 ANQGSEA.

There are many counts of this clonotype. This sequence joins TRBV7-2 and TRBJ2-5, with D unresolved. The CDR3 has 13 amino acids. The germline V gene has CDR1 SGHTA and CDR2 FQGNSA. The ends were cut back, 3 bases at V and 4 bases at J, with 9 bases in the middle. This chain's CDR3 is CASSFFNGETQYF. The CDR3 region has the DNA TGTGCCAGCAGCTTCTTTAACGGAGAGACCCAGTACTTC.

The V gene is TRBV29-1, the J gene TRBJ1-4; a possible D gene is TRBD1 (6 bases). Trimming left V 4 bases short and J 7 bases short, with 13 bases between. CDR1 and CDR2 from the germline V gene are SQVTM and ANQGSEA. This CDR3 is built from 13 residues. The CDR3 DNA is TGCAGCGTTGGCGGTCAGGGGTTTGAAAAACTGTTTTTT. It codes for CSVGGQGFEKLFF.

This clonotype has at least ten counts. The gene calls are TRBV11-3 and TRBJ1-1; D uncertain. The germline V gene has CDR1 SGHNT and CDR2 YENEEA. The CDR3 consists of 13 residues. Deletions cut 5 bases from V and 0 bases from J, with 7 bases between. CDR3 protein: CASSASMNTEAFF. CDR3 nucleotides: TGTGCCAGCAGCGCCAGCATGAACACTGAAGCTTTCTTT.

This clonotype was found a few times. The chain joins TRBV18 to TRBJ2-7; 10 bases line up with TRBD1. The germline gives CDR1 KGHSH, CDR2 LQKENI. J lost 3 bases, V lost 3 bases, and 17 bases had no gene match. The CDR3 covers 19 residues. For the CDR3, the DNA is TGTGCCAGCTCACCTCTCCTAGTTACGCCGGGACAGGGGATCTACGAGCAGTACTTC. This encodes CASSPLLVTPGQGIYEQYF.

There are many counts of this clonotype. This chain joins TRBV5-1 and TRBJ1-2; D might be TRBD1 (5 bases). V was shortened by 0 bases and J by 4 bases, with 10 bases between the two germline ends. This CDR3 comprises 14 residues. Looked up from germline, CDR1 is SGHRS and CDR2 is YFSETQ. The CDR3 region is CASSLETAPYGYTF. As DNA, the CDR3 is TGCGCCAGCAGCTTGGAGACAGCACCCTATGGCTACACCTTC.

This clonotype has ten or more counts. Because the CDR3's place on the DNA is in doubt, the DNA is left out and the CDR3 is given as listed by TCRdb. The rearrangement uses TRBV27 and TRBJ1-1. Germline CDR1 is MNHEY and CDR2 is SMNVEV (reference sequence). The CDR3 totals 16 residues, both ends included. This chain's CDR3 is CASSLFGEGMNTEAFF.

This clonotype was counted between two and nine times. V and J are TRBV10-3 and TRBJ2-5; D ambiguous. Germline CDR1 and CDR2: ENHRY and SYGVKD. The CDR3 extends over 15 amino acids. The V end was cut by 0 bases, the J end by 2 bases, with 10 bases between. The DNA for the CDR3 is TGTGCCATCAGTGAGTCGAAGGGCACACAAGAGACCCAGTACTTC. This translates into CAISESKGTQETQYF.

This clonotype was seen ten or more times. The chain employs TRBV20-1 and TRBJ2-7; D ambiguous. This CDR3 region has 14 residues. Germline assignment: CDR1 DFQATT and CDR2 SNEGSKA (reference sequence). With 3 bases removed from V and 5 bases from J, the gap between germline ends came to 17 bases. CDR3 nucleotide sequence: TGCAGTGCTAGGAACCCCTATCGCCGCGACGAGCAGTACGTC. Amino acid sequence: CSARNPYRRDEQYV.

At least ten counts were recorded for this clonotype. V usage is TRBV5-1 and J usage is TRBJ2-2, with 7 bases aligning to TRBD1. V lost 1 base and J lost 0; bases outside the gene matches: 6. The CDR3 covers 17 residues. The germline V gene encodes CDR1 SGHRS and CDR2 YFSETQ. CDR3: CASSLRRTGANTGELFF. The CDR3 region has the DNA TGCGCCAGCAGCTTGCGCCGGACAGGAGCGAACACCGGGGAGCTGTTTTTT.

This clonotype appeared a few times. The chain couples TRBV7-3 to TRBJ2-3; 10 bases agree with TRBD2. In germline, CDR1 is SGHTA, CDR2 FQGTGA. The CDR3 totals 16 residues. After removal of 5 bases from V and 4 bases from J, the junction contained 9 bases not matched to a gene. The CDR3 bases are TGTGCCAGCAGCCCAGGCCCAGCGGGGGGGCCAGATACGCAGTATTTT. This sequence encodes CASSPGPAGGPDTQYF.

Only a few counts were recorded for this clonotype. The V gene is TRBV7-9, the J gene TRBJ1-1, with TRBD1 as a possible D gene (6 bases). Germline CDR1 reads SEHNR; CDR2 reads FQNEAQ (reference sequence). This CDR3 is 14 amino acids long. Trimming left V 7 bases short and J 6 bases short, with 18 bases between. CDR3 residues: CASTARGGRPEAFF. CDR3 in DNA: TGTGCCAGCACAGCCAGAGGGGGAAGACCTGAAGCTTTCTTT.

On this clonotype itself: One end of the junction varies from germline; a read error may be responsible. This chain connects TRBV4-1 to TRBJ1-4, with 9 bases lining up with TRBD1. CDR3 size: 16 residues. CDR1 is MGHRA and CDR2 is YSYEKL in the germline V gene. CDR3: CASSQAGTGRSEKLFF. CDR3 bases: TGCGCCAGCAGTCAAGCTGGGACAGGGCGAAGTGAAAAACTGTTTTTT.

This clonotype has ten or more counts. The chain links TRBV12-3 or TRBV12-4 to TRBJ1-4; a possible D gene is TRBD1 (6 bases). Trimming removed 4 bases from V and 0 bases from J, with 9 bases in between. The CDR3 has 15 residues. The CDR3 reads CASSSRGSTNEKLFF. The CDR3 nucleotides are TGTGCCAGCAGTTCCAGGGGATCAACTAATGAAAAACTGTTTTTT.

This chain joins TRBV2 and TRBJ1-4, with D unclear. The CDR3 consists of 16 residues. CDR1 is SNHLY, CDR2 FYNNEI, per germline. Trimming shortened V by 2 bases and J by 1 base, and 11 bases separated the two germline ends. Written as DNA, the CDR3 is TGTGCCAGCAGTGAATTAGCTGGGATAACTAATGAAAAACTGTTTTTT. Its protein is CASSELAGITNEKLFF.

This chain uses TRBV4-2 with TRBJ2-1, with D hard to call. The CDR3 is 15 residues long. Trimming stripped 0 bases from V and 1 base from J, with 7 bases between. The germline CDR1 and CDR2 sequences are LGHNA and YNFKEQ. CDR3 residues: CASSQERQSYNEQFF. The DNA for the CDR3 is TGTGCCAGCAGCCAAGAGAGGCAGTCCTACAATGAGCAGTTCTTC.

This clonotype was detected a few times. This rearrangement joins TRBV20-1 to TRBJ2-1, with D perhaps TRBD2 (5 bases). This CDR3 has 14 residues. The germline V gene has CDR1 DFQATT and CDR2 SNEGSKA (reference sequence). The V end lost 6 bases, the J end lost 4 bases, and 16 bases lay between the germline ends. The CDR3, as DNA: TGCAGTGCCACTTCTGACGGGGATTACAATGAGCAGTTCTTC. This translates into CSATSDGDYNEQFF.

Ten or more counts support this clonotype. CDR3: CASSPGLVIGELFF. The DNA for the CDR3 is TGCGCCAGCAGCCCTGGACTAGTGATCGGGGAGCTGTTTTTT. The chain joins TRBV5-1 to TRBJ2-2, with 7 nucleotides matching TRBD2. The CDR3 spans 14 residues. Germline assignment: CDR1 SGHRS and CDR2 YFSETQ. Germline trimming cut 4 bases from V and 7 bases from J; bases unmatched to any gene: 7.

This clonotype was seen ten or more times. CDR3 nucleotides: TGCAGCGCCGGACAGGGATCGTGGACCGGGGAGCTGTTTTTT. This codes for CSAGQGSWTGELFF. The gene calls are TRBV29-1 and TRBJ2-2; TRBD1 matches 8 bases. Germline CDR1 is SQVTM and CDR2 is ANQGSEA. CDR3 length: 14 residues. With V trimmed by 7 bases and J by 5 bases, 9 bases remained unmatched.

This clonotype has just a few counts. This chain connects TRBV10-3 to TRBJ2-2; D ambiguous. Germline-derived CDR1 and CDR2 are ENHRY and SYGVKD. The CDR3 loop spans 17 amino acids. The ends were cut back, 2 bases at V and 0 bases at J, with 13 bases in the middle. The CDR3 sequence is CAISEPSPTSNTGELFF. The CDR3 DNA follows: TGTGCCATCAGTGAGCCCTCCCCGACCTCGAACACCGGGGAGCTGTTTTTT.

This clonotype was observed at least ten times. The chain uses TRBV10-3 and TRBJ2-3; D uncertain. The CDR3 length is 13 residues. The germline gives CDR1 ENHRY, CDR2 SYGVKD. V lost 7 bases to trimming and J lost 4 bases, with 12 bases between them. The CDR3: CAITDGSSDTQYF. CDR3 DNA: TGTGCCATCACGGACGGATCCTCAGATACGCAGTATTTT.

This clonotype was counted many times. The CDR3 DNA reads TGTGCCAGCAGTGTCCTGGCTGCCACCGGGGAGCTGTTTTTT. Protein: CASSVLAATGELFF. The chain employs TRBV2 and TRBJ2-2; D gene uncertain. The germline V and J ends were trimmed by 4 bases and 4 bases, with 10 bases remaining between them. The CDR3 runs 14 residues. CDR1 is SNHLY, CDR2 FYNNEI, per germline. The complete variable domain, with remaining parts taken from reference TRBV2 and TRBJ2-2, reads EPEVTQTPSHQVTQMGQEVILRCVPISNHLYFYWYRQILGQKVEFLVSFYNNEISEKSEIFDDQFSVERPDGSNFTLKIRSTKLEDSAMYFCASSVLAATGELFFGEGSRLTVL.